This section outlines one T cell receptor (beta chain) sequence together with its context. What it binds is not known. This entry comes from a study of T cell responses to AZD1222 COVID-19 vaccine. Whole-study results and caveats: Sampling that yielded the repertoires occurred only after the peak T cell response. Only six or seven AZD1222 recipients tested seropositive at baseline. Reports say nearly half of spike-specific TCRs go after unmutated variant regions.

With 7 bases removed from V and 6 bases from J, the gap between germline ends came to 12 bases. This CDR3 spans 13 amino acids. Germline V CDR1 and CDR2: WSHSY, SAAADI. Using immunoSEQ multiplex PCR, the repertoire was profiled, and TCRdb retains in-frame clones only, with some absent. The sample carries over 110,000 clones, 90% recorded once. Whether given at about 4 or about 12 weeks, second doses were pooled. The sequence came from an adult who received the AZD1222 COVID-19 vaccine. The V and J genes are TRBV10-2 and TRBJ2-2; D gene uncertain. The material was peripheral blood, obtained 28 days after the second AZD1222 dose. The DNA of the CDR3 is TGCGCCAGCACAACAAAGGTCTCCGGGGAGCTGTTTTTT. It is translated as CASTTKVSGELFF.